These 3 T cell receptor beta chains came from one sample sequenced in a study of T cells after yellow fever vaccination. TCRdb re-analysed the 5' RACE reads in MiXCR, keeping a single row per CDR3 protein. The data hold 400,000 or so distinct CDR3 sequences, with more than 5.5% observed a single time. The source was PBMCs, collected 5 days after the yellow fever booster vaccination. The receptors shown here come from a man aged 25 to 40 who received the YFV17D yellow fever vaccine.

The gene calls are TRBV6-2 or TRBV6-3 and TRBJ2-7, with TRBD1 matching over 7 bases. The V and J ends lost 5 bases and 2 bases, in that order; junction bases with no gene match: 9. CDR1 is MNHEY and CDR2 is SVGEGT in the germline V gene. This CDR3 is built from 15 residues. DNA of the CDR3: TGTGCCAGCAGTGCAAACTACAGGGGAACCTACGAGCAGTACTTC. Translation: CASSANYRGTYEQYF.

This clonotype was seen a few times. The chain is built from TRBV29-1 and TRBJ1-1; 7 positions match TRBD1. The CDR3 length is 14 residues. Germline CDR1 SQVTM, CDR2 ANQGSEA. Trimming at V came to 6 bases and at J to 4 bases, leaving 11 bases not matched to a gene. The CDR3 DNA reads TGCAGCGTCAAGACAGGGCCCTGGGGCACTGAAGCTTTCTTT. Residues: CSVKTGPWGTEAFF.

This clonotype came up a few times. The chain is built from TRBV6-5 and TRBJ1-6; no firm D call. This CDR3 is 15 amino acids long. V lost 4 bases and J lost 6, with 13 bases in between. Per germline, CDR1 MNHEY and CDR2 SVGAGI. In nucleotides, the CDR3 is TGTGCCAGCAGTTTGGACGTTAAGGGTAATTCACCCCTCCACTTT. Its protein product is CASSLDVKGNSPLHF.